This entry is about one T cell receptor beta chain. Its antigen remains unidentified. The record originates from a study of shared clonotypes between healthy human individuals. The assay used deep level. Each PCR replicate run on unsorted PBMC took in approximately 300 ng DNA, around 30,000 T cell genomes. Study processing details: From ImmunoSEQ came sequences covering only the junction and carrying no quality scores, so filtering differed. Measured with immunoSEQ multiplex PCR; TCRdb has only the in-frame clones, and not every one. D and trimming were read from the DNA, whereas the V and J calls and clone size are those reported in that table. The sample consists of roughly 500,000 clones, approximately 80% of them appearing once. The study, taken as a whole, reports: Investigators collected only blood, and repertoires in tissues likely differ.

The clonotype originates from a woman between 40 and 50 years old in good health. Some clones in this sample may be carry-over from other donors' samples. The sequenced material came from PBMCs.

Written as DNA, the CDR3 is TGCGCCAGCAGCCCGTTAGCGTCAAGCTCCTACAATGAGCAGTTCTTC. Its translation is CASSPLASSSYNEQFF. The chain recombines TRBV4-3 with TRBJ2-1; D is perhaps TRBD2 (5 bases). Trimming cost V 4 bases and J 0 bases, with 13 bases left between them. Germline-derived CDR1 and CDR2 are LGHNA and YSLEER. CDR3 length: 16 amino acids.